This T cell receptor beta chain derives from a study of Ad26.COV2.S vaccination and SARS-CoV-2 variants. Study findings and constraints: The TCR breadth and depth analyses may have understated or missed part of the total T cell responses.

This clone was seen many times. Its antigen is unidentified. Relative to the germline gene, one junction end is altered; a read error may explain this. The CDR3 extends over 13 amino acids. In germline, CDR1 is PRHDT, CDR2 FYEKMQ (reference sequence). Treatment denoted: approximately 18 received Ad26.COV2.S at low or high dose, single or two shots; 5 received placebo; per-sample allocation not given. After the first vaccine or placebo injection, samples were drawn on day 63. Profiled with immunoSEQ multiplex PCR; TCRdb holds only in-frame clones, not every one. The sample lists 350,000 to 450,000 clones, around 86% occurring once.

This receptor was taken from a person aged 18-60 years who received the Ad26.COV2.S COVID-19 vaccine or a placebo. The chain employs TRBV13 and TRBJ2-7; D not certain. Specimen: peripheral blood, collected in a trial of Ad26.COV2.S vaccine versus placebo. The CDR3 sequence: CASSLGPVMGQYF. The CDR3 region has the DNA TGTGCCAGCAGCCTAGGACCCGTTATGGGGCAGTACTTC. Full variable domain (remainder filled in from reference TRBV13 and TRBJ2-7): AAGVIQSPRHLIKEKRETATLKCYPIPRHDTVYWYQQGPGQDPQFLISFYEKMQSDKGSIPDRFSAQQFSDYHSELNMSSLELGDSALYFCASSLGPVMGQYFGPGTRLTVT.